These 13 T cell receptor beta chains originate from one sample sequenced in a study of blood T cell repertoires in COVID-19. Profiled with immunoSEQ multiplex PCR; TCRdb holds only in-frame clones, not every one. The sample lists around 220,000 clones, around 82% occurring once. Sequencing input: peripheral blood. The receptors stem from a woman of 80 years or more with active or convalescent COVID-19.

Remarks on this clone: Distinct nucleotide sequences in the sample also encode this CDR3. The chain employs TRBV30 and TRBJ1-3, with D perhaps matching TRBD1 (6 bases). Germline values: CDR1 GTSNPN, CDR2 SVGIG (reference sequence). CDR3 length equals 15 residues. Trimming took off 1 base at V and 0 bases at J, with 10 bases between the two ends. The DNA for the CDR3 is TGTGCCTGGAGTGATACAGGGAGCTCTGGAAACACCATATATTTT. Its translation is CAWSDTGSSGNTIYF.

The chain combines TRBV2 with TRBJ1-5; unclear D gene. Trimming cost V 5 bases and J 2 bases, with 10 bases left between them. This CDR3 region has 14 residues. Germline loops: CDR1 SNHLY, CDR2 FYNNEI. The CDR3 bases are TGTGCCAGCAGTAGTAGCATGGGCAATCAGCCCCAGCATTTT. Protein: CASSSSMGNQPQHF.

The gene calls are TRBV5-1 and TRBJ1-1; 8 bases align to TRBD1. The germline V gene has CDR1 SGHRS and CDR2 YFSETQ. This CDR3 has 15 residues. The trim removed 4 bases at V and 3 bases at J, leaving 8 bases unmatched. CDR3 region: CASSHRTGSDTEAFF. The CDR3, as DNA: TGCGCCAGCAGCCACCGGACAGGGTCCGACACTGAAGCTTTCTTT.

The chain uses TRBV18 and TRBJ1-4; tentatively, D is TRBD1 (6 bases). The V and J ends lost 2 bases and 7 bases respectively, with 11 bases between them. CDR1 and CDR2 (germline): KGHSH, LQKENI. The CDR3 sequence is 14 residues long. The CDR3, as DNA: TGTGCCAGCTCACCAAGGGGGAAAAGTGAAAAACTGTTTTTT. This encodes CASSPRGKSEKLFF.

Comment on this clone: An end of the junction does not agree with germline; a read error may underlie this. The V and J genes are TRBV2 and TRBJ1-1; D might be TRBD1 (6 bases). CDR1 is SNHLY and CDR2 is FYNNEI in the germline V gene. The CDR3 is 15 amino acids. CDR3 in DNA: TGTGCCAGCAGTGTTGAACAAGGGACACTGAAGGGTTTAGACTTT. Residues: CASSVEQGTLKGLDF. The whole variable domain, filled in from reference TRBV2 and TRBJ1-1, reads EPEVTQTPSHQVTQMGQEVILRCVPISNHLYFYWYRQILGQKVEFLVSFYNNEISEKSEIFDDQFSVERPDGSNFTLKIRSTKLEDSAMYFCASSVEQGTLKGLDFGQGTRLTVV.

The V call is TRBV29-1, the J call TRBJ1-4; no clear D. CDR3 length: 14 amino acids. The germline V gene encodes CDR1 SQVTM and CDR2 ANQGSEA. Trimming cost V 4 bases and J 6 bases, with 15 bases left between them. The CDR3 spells CSVGLPGFDEKLFF. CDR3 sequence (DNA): TGCAGCGTTGGCCTGCCGGGTTTTGATGAAAAACTGTTTTTT.

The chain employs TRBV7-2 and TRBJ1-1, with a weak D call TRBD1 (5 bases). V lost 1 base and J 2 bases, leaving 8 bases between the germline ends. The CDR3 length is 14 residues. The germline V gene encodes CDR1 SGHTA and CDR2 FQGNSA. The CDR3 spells CASSLEGVNTEAFF. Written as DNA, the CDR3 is TGTGCCAGCAGCTTAGAAGGGGTAAACACTGAAGCTTTCTTT.

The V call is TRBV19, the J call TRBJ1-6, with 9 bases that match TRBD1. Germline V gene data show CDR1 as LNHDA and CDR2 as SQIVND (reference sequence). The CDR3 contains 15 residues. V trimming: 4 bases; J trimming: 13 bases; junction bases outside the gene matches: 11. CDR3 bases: TGTGCCAGTAGTACAACAGGGGGCCAACAACGGCCCCTCCACTTT. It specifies CASSTTGGQQRPLHF. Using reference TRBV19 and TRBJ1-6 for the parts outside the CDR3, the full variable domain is DGGITQSPKYLFRKEGQNVTLSCEQNLNHDAMYWYRQDPGQGLRLIYYSQIVNDFQKGDIAEGYSVSREKKESFPLTVTSAQKNPTAFYLCASSTTGGQQRPLHFGNGTRLTVT.

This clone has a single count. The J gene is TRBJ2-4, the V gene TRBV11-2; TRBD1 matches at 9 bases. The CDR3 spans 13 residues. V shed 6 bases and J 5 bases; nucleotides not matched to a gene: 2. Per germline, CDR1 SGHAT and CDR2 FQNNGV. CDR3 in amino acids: CASRWTGENIQYF. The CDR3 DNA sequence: TGTGCCAGCAGGTGGACAGGGGAAAACATTCAGTACTTC.

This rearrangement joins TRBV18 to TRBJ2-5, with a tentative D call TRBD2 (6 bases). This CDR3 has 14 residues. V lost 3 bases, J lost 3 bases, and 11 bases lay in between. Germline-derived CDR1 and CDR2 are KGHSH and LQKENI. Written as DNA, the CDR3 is TGTGCCAGCTCACCGCGGGGCTCGGAAGAGACCCAGTACTTC. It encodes CASSPRGSEETQYF.

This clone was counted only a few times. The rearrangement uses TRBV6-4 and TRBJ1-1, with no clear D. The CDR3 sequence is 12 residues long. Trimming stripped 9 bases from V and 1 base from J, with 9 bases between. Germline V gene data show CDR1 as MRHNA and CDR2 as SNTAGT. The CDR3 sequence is CARERGNTEAFF. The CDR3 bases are TGTGCCAGAGAGAGAGGGAACACTGAAGCTTTCTTT.

The CDR3, as DNA: TGCGCCAGCAGCCCCCGAGGCTTCGCTGGCTACACCTTC. The encoded protein is CASSPRGFAGYTF. The chain combines TRBV5-1 with TRBJ1-2; D not resolved. Deletions cut 4 bases from V and 7 bases from J, with 14 bases between. Germline loops: CDR1 SGHRS, CDR2 YFSETQ. This CDR3 has 13 residues.

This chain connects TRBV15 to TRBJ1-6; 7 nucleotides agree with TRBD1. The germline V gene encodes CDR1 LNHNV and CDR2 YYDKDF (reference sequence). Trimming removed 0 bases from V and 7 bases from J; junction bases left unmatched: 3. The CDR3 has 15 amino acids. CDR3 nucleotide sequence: TGTGCCACCAGCAGAGATGGACAGGCAAATTCACCCCTCCACTTT. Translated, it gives CATSRDGQANSPLHF.